This TCR beta chain originates from a study of cytomegalovirus exposure and HLA in healthy donors. Trimming shortened V by 5 bases and J by 1 base, and 12 bases separated the two germline ends. Germline lookup yields CDR1 MDHEN and CDR2 SYDVKM. This CDR3 region has 14 residues. The PCR had 60 Vbeta and 13 Jbeta primers. The table came from immunoSEQ multiplex PCR; TCRdb's copy has only in-frame clones and leaves some out. The data contain approximately 100,000 clones, approximately 80% of them singletons. The clonotype was recovered from a woman aged 18-29 years in good health and CMV-seronegative. The rearrangement joins TRBV28 to TRBJ2-7, with D perhaps TRBD1 (5 bases). The sample was PBMCs. CDR3: CASSPQTVSYEQYF. DNA for the CDR3: TGTGCCAGCAGTCCGCAGACAGTTTCCTACGAGCAGTACTTC.